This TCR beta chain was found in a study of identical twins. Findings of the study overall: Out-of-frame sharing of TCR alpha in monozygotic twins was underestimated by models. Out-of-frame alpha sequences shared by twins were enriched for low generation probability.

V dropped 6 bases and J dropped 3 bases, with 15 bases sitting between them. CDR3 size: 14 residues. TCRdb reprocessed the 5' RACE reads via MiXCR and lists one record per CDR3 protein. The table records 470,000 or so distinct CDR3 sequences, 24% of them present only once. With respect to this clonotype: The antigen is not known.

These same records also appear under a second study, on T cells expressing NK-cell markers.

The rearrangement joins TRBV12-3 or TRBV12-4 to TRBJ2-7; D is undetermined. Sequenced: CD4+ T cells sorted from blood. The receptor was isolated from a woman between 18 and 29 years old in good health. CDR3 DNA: TGTGCCAGCAGCTCCTCAGAGACAAGCTACGAGCAGTACTTC. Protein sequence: CASSSSETSYEQYF.